What follows is one T cell receptor (beta chain) and its context. Losses at the gene ends were 3 bases for V and 8 bases for J; bases not matched to a gene: 10. CDR1 is SGHAT and CDR2 is FQNNGV in the germline V gene. CDR3 length equals 15 residues. This entry belongs to a study of technical replicates of blood from a handful of donors. Using immunoSEQ multiplex PCR, the repertoire was profiled, and TCRdb retains in-frame clones only, with some absent. The sample shows around 58,000 clones, around nine tenths of them seen only once. This TCR came from a human donor in good health. Some clones in this sample may be carry-over from other donors' samples. What was sequenced was PBMCs. This chain uses TRBV11-2 with TRBJ2-1; 7 positions agree with TRBD2. The CDR3 sequence is CASSFGAGEIYEQFF. The CDR3, as DNA: TGTGCCAGCAGCTTTGGGGCGGGAGAAATATATGAGCAGTTCTTC.